This T cell receptor beta chain is drawn from a study of regulatory T cells in long-lasting Graves disease. Documented time point: persistent/refractory GD, antithyroid drugs over 5 years with positive TRAb. From RNA extracted from PBMCs, the TCR library was made. Enrollment of patients was through an endocrinology department in Xi'an, China. Construction of TCR beta libraries relied on iRepertoire HTBI primers and on Arm-PCR targeting CDR3 regions. TCRdb processed the multiplex PCR reads anew with MiXCR; each CDR3 protein has one entry. The profile covers about 660,000 distinct CDR3 sequences, with approximately 29% appearing a single time and 40% to 50% taken by the ten largest. This CDR3 contains 17 residues. CDR1 and CDR2 from the germline V gene are ENHRY and SYGVKD. The junction had 7 bases not matched to a gene; V was cut back by 0 bases and J by 0 bases.

The source is a female donor with Graves disease. The chain employs TRBV10-3 and TRBJ1-1; 7 bases are shared with TRBD1. The source material was peripheral blood mononuclear cells (PBMCs), sampled when the disease was refractory, from a patient treated with antithyroid drugs. The CDR3 DNA reads as TGTGCCATCAGTGAGTCTCAGGGGGGCGCGATGAACACTGAAGCTTTCTTT. It translates to CAISESQGGAMNTEAFF.